These T cell receptor beta chains were read from a single sample in a study of blood T cell repertoires in COVID-19. This table comes from immunoSEQ multiplex PCR, and its TCRdb copy is limited to in-frame clones, with some not included. The repertoire holds about 300,000 clones, 89% seen once, with under 8% in the top ten. The sample taken for sequencing was peripheral blood. These receptors originate from a man younger than 35 who had recovered from COVID-19. CDR3s leave out the opening cysteine and the closing phenylalanine or tryptophan.

CDR3	V	J
ASSTRTANTGELF	TRBV7-2	TRBJ2-2
ASSGGGQHLYNSPLH	TRBV2	TRBJ1-6
ASNRGGASSYEQY	TRBV28	TRBJ2-7
ASSGGWVYGYT	TRBV12-3/TRBV12-4	TRBJ1-2
AGGPETQY	TRBV10-1	TRBJ2-5
ASSSNGGYTEAF	TRBV5-1	TRBJ1-1
ASSSGQGASFGETQY	TRBV7-8	TRBJ2-5
SASGPDSAYEQY	TRBV20-1	TRBJ2-7
ASSDNRAPDTQY	TRBV7-3	TRBJ2-3
ASSYSGRGQGGYT	TRBV6-5	TRBJ1-2
ASSPIGAGTALNEQY	TRBV7-2	TRBJ2-7
AIPGAPYGYT	TRBV10-3	TRBJ1-2
ASRTAGGNTEAF	TRBV5-1	TRBJ1-1
ASSSIGGVFGSYEQY	TRBV7-2	TRBJ2-7
ASSFPLCSYEQY	TRBV6-5	TRBJ2-7
ASSGHSIYEQY	TRBV25-1	TRBJ2-7
AWSLGGGYEQY	TRBV30	TRBJ2-7
AWSAGGGWNIQY	TRBV30	TRBJ2-4
ASSYTRATEAF	TRBV6-5	TRBJ1-1
ASSLGGLGTPEQF	TRBV11-2	TRBJ2-1
SASVTSGAFEQY	TRBV20-1	TRBJ2-7
ASSQVSGYGNGYT	TRBV4-1	TRBJ1-2
ASSPDSYGYT	TRBV19	TRBJ1-2
ASCRVGSEAF	TRBV21-1	TRBJ1-1
ASSVTGAETQY	TRBV9	TRBJ2-5
ASSTWGVGQTGELF	TRBV19	TRBJ2-2
ASSVGEVGGETQY	TRBV9	TRBJ2-5
ASSLALTGTVRNEQF	TRBV5-6	TRBJ2-1
ASSGGGGLETQY	TRBV28	TRBJ2-5
ASSLREFYEQY	TRBV6-2/TRBV6-3	TRBJ2-7
ASSLEGRNEQF	TRBV27	TRBJ2-1
ASSLLASSYEQY	TRBV27	TRBJ2-7
ASSPMTGYEQY	TRBV2	TRBJ2-7
ASSFWDSYGYT	TRBV5-4	TRBJ1-2
ASSLERDTQF	TRBV5-4	TRBJ2-1
ASSLRQANTGELF	TRBV9	TRBJ2-2
AWTGDSQQTQY	TRBV30	TRBJ2-5
SASPYRGRGDTGELF	TRBV20-1	TRBJ2-2
ASSLSASGSYNEQF	TRBV7-6	TRBJ2-1
ASTQQENYGYT	TRBV5-4	TRBJ1-2
ASRIGQGFTGELF	TRBV6-5	TRBJ2-2
ASTSSGKQF	TRBV2	TRBJ2-1
ASSPGDRRTNYGYT	TRBV14	TRBJ1-2
ASSQRVTEAF	TRBV18	TRBJ1-1
ASSSRTGGTDTQY	TRBV7-9	TRBJ2-3
ASSSVAGGSSYNEQF	TRBV5-1	TRBJ2-1
ASSSSPRESTDTQY	TRBV5-1	TRBJ2-3
ASSRGGASSAYGYT	TRBV2	TRBJ1-2
ASSLGLFTDTQY	TRBV27	TRBJ2-3
ASSNTNQGNSPLH	TRBV6-2/TRBV6-3	TRBJ1-6
ASSRGIYRVENQPQH	TRBV5-6	TRBJ1-5
ASSYSIGVGNEQF	TRBV6-5	TRBJ2-1
ASSYRRGTDTQY	TRBV6-5	TRBJ2-3
ASSQSSPYDRGGSEQF	TRBV4-3	TRBJ2-1
ASSGGSGTHEQY	TRBV2	TRBJ2-7
ASSPPGTGYYGYT	TRBV4-1	TRBJ1-2
ASRWRGASGELF	TRBV2	TRBJ2-2
ASSQERVGGSKAKRENEKLF	TRBV4-1	TRBJ1-4
ASSGEGFYGYT	TRBV5-1	TRBJ1-2